The 30 T cell receptor beta chains given below trace back to one sample, sequenced in a study of patients and donors after allogeneic stem cell transplantation. TCRdb re-called the RT-PCR reads through MiXCR, storing one row per CDR3 protein. Of approximately 98,000 distinct CDR3 sequences in the sample, less than 45% were seen once. The material sequenced was blood, either unsorted or a sorted T cell fraction (not recorded which). Every receptor here comes from a human donor who was either an allogeneic HSCT recipient or a stem cell or donor lymphocyte infusion donor (not recorded which). It is not recorded whose cells these are; they may come from a transplant donor.

This clonotype has just a few counts. The chain carries TRBV6-6 and TRBJ1-4; D gene ambiguous. V was clipped by 7 bases and J by 0 bases, with 12 bases between them. The CDR3 runs to 15 residues. Looked up from germline, CDR1 is MNHNY and CDR2 is SVGAGI (reference sequence). Here the CDR3 reads CASTEARATNEKLFF. CDR3 DNA sequence: TGTGCCAGCACCGAAGCCAGAGCAACTAATGAAAAACTGTTTTTT.

This clonotype was counted between two and nine times. The V call is TRBV5-1, the J call TRBJ1-2; D not certain. CDR3 size: 13 residues. The V and J ends lost 0 bases and 8 bases respectively, with 11 bases between them. The germline V gene has CDR1 SGHRS and CDR2 YFSETQ. As DNA, the CDR3 is TGCGCCAGCAGCTTGGAAGGGCCCGGCGGCTACACCTTC. It is translated as CASSLEGPGGYTF.

The chain links TRBV6-5 to TRBJ2-1; perhaps TRBD1 as D (6 bases). CDR1 is MNHEY, CDR2 SVGAGI, per germline. The CDR3 contains 16 residues. Trimming took 3 bases from V and 0 from J, leaving 12 bases between them. CDR3 DNA: TGTGCCAGCAGTTATTCCGGACAGAGCTCCTACAATGAGCAGTTCTTC. The encoded protein is CASSYSGQSSYNEQFF.

The gene calls are TRBV7-2 and TRBJ2-5; 8 positions match TRBD2. Germline loops: CDR1 SGHTA, CDR2 FQGNSA. V shed 5 bases, J shed 5 bases, and the junction held 4 bases outside the gene matches. The CDR3 extends over 13 amino acids. CDR3 coding DNA: TGTGCCAGCAGCCGAACGGGGGGGGAGACCCAGTACTTC. This translates into CASSRTGGETQYF. The variable domain in full, with the rest retrieved from reference TRBV7-2 and TRBJ2-5, is GAGVSQSPSNKVTEKGKDVELRCDPISGHTALYWYRQSLGQGLEFLIYFQGNSAPDKSGLPSDRFSAERTGGSVSTLTIQRTQQEDSAVYLCASSRTGGETQYFGPGTRLLVL.

This clonotype was observed a few times. J is TRBJ2-1 and V is TRBV20-1; D not resolved. Germline V CDR1 and CDR2: DFQATT, SNEGSKA (reference sequence). This CDR3 is built from 14 residues. V was pared by 6 bases and J by 0 bases, with 12 bases between. The CDR3 coding sequence is TGCAGTGCCAGCGACACGAGCTCCTACAATGAGCAGTTCTTC. This gives the protein CSASDTSSYNEQFF.

The J gene is TRBJ1-2, the V gene TRBV20-1; D gene ambiguous. V was clipped by 3 bases and J by 0 bases, with 8 bases between them. The CDR3 sequence is 13 residues long. Germline-derived CDR1 and CDR2 are DFQATT and SNEGSKA (reference sequence). In DNA form, the CDR3 reads TGCAGTGCTAGGGGAAAGACTAACTATGGCTACACCTTC. It translates to CSARGKTNYGYTF.

A few counts support this clonotype. The chain links TRBV4-2 to TRBJ2-3; a possible D gene is TRBD1 (6 bases). The CDR3 sequence is 18 residues long. CDR1 is LGHNA and CDR2 is YNFKEQ in the germline V gene. Trimming left V 3 bases short and J 4 bases short, with 23 bases between. CDR3 in DNA: TGTGCCAGCAGCCATCTCCCCCGGGACACGACCTATTCAGATACGCAGTATTTT. This codes for CASSHLPRDTTYSDTQYF.

V is TRBV11-1 and J is TRBJ1-3; D remains unclear. The CDR3 sequence is 15 residues long. Germline-derived CDR1 and CDR2 are SGHAT and FQDESV (reference sequence). Between the trimmed V and J ends, which lost 5 bases and 3 bases, there was a span of 14 bases. In DNA form, the CDR3 reads TGTGCCAGCAGCCCCTCGCCAGCTTTTGGAAACACCATATATTTT. This gives the protein CASSPSPAFGNTIYF.

In DNA, the CDR3 is TGTGCCAGCTCACCACGGGCTGAAAAACTGTTTTTT. Amino acids: CASSPRAEKLFF. V usage is TRBV18 and J usage is TRBJ1-4; D uncertain. CDR3 length: 12 residues. Trimming stripped 1 base from V and 7 bases from J, with 4 bases between. CDR1 KGHSH and CDR2 LQKENI come from the germline V gene.

This clonotype showed up just a few times. The gene calls are TRBV6-2 or TRBV6-3 and TRBJ2-7; 14 positions agree with TRBD2. After removal of 2 bases from V and 1 base from J, the junction contained 4 bases not matched to a gene. This CDR3 is 17 amino acids long. Per the germline V gene, CDR1 is MNHEY and CDR2 is SVGEGT. This CDR3 reads CASSYPGLAGGSYEQYF. The CDR3 DNA is TGTGCCAGCAGTTACCCCGGACTAGCGGGAGGATCCTACGAGCAGTACTTC.

This clonotype occurred a few times. The J gene is TRBJ1-2, the V gene TRBV12-3 or TRBV12-4; the D is unclear. V lost 3 bases and J 8 bases, leaving 10 bases between the germline ends. This CDR3 comprises 12 residues. CDR3 DNA: TGTGCCAGCAGTTTTGGGGTCCCCGGCTACACCTTC. This codes for CASSFGVPGYTF.

The chain links TRBV4-2 to TRBJ1-1; the D gene is possibly TRBD1 (6 bases). Germline V gene data show CDR1 as LGHNA and CDR2 as YNFKEQ. The ends were cut back, 2 bases at V and 4 bases at J, with 17 bases in the middle. The CDR3 contains 16 residues. The CDR3 reads CASSQWGRGAVTEAFF. CDR3 bases: TGTGCCAGCAGCCAATGGGGGCGGGGCGCAGTCACTGAAGCTTTCTTT.

V usage is TRBV20-1 and J usage is TRBJ2-1; no definite D call. This CDR3 has 11 amino acids. Between the trimmed V and J ends, which lost 6 bases and 3 bases, there was a span of 6 bases. Germline V CDR1 and CDR2: DFQATT, SNEGSKA (reference sequence). The CDR3 region is CSAPDYNEQFF. CDR3 DNA: TGCAGTGCCCCGGACTACAATGAGCAGTTCTTC.

V usage is TRBV21-1 and J usage is TRBJ1-2. TRBV21-1 is a pseudogene segment. The length of the CDR3 is 14 residues. The CDR3 protein is CASSSSASNYGYTF. CDR3 DNA: TGTGCCAGCAGCTCCTCAGCTTCGAACTATGGCTACACCTTC.

The chain combines TRBV5-4 with TRBJ2-2, with 7 bases aligning to TRBD1. This CDR3 is built from 14 residues. Germline V gene data show CDR1 as SGHNT and CDR2 as YYREEE (reference sequence). V lost 3 bases and J lost 7; bases outside the gene matches: 6. CDR3 residues: CASSWGRGIGELFF. CDR3 nucleotides: TGTGCCAGCAGCTGGGGCAGGGGGATCGGGGAGCTGTTTTTT. Complete variable domain (other parts from reference TRBV5-4 and TRBJ2-2): ETGVTQSPTHLIKTRGQQVTLRCSSQSGHNTVSWYQQALGQGPQFIFQYYREEENGRGNFPPRFSGLQFPNYSSELNVNALELDDSALYLCASSWGRGIGELFFGEGSRLTVL.

This clonotype was observed once. The J gene is TRBJ2-1, the V gene TRBV10-3, with 10 bases that match TRBD2. From germline, CDR1 is ENHRY and CDR2 SYGVKD. The CDR3 spans 17 residues. V gave up 3 bases and J gave up 5 bases; unmatched junction bases: 10. The CDR3 is CAISDPSGLAGDNEQFF. The CDR3 DNA reads as TGTGCCATCAGTGACCCCTCCGGCCTAGCGGGAGACAATGAGCAGTTCTTC.

In this sample, this clonotype turned up a few times. The V and J genes are TRBV5-1 and TRBJ1-1; D is unresolved. The CDR3 sequence is 14 residues long. CDR1 and CDR2 from the germline V gene are SGHRS and YFSETQ. Trimming shortened V by 5 bases and J by 1 base, and 12 bases separated the two germline ends. In nucleotides, the CDR3 is TGCGCCAGCAGTTCGCCGGGTTCGAACACTGAAGCTTTCTTT. It codes for CASSSPGSNTEAFF.

The chain joins TRBV20-1 to TRBJ2-7; D uncertain. CDR3 size: 16 residues. CDR1 and CDR2 from the germline V gene are DFQATT and SNEGSKA (reference sequence). With 0 bases removed from V and 2 bases from J, the gap between germline ends came to 17 bases. The CDR3: CSARDFSVHPAYEQYF. Here the CDR3 DNA reads TGCAGTGCTAGAGATTTCTCCGTTCACCCAGCCTACGAGCAGTACTTC.

The chain joins TRBV12-3 or TRBV12-4 to TRBJ2-5; D may match TRBD1 or TRBD2 (5 bases each). Between the trimmed V and J ends, which lost 5 bases and 7 bases, there was a span of 8 bases. CDR3 length equals 11 residues. CDR3 residues: CASSVGVTQYF. CDR3 bases: TGTGCCAGCAGTGTGGGGGTGACCCAGTACTTC.

The chain couples TRBV28 to TRBJ1-2, with D unresolved. The CDR3 runs to 15 residues. The germline V gene has CDR1 MDHEN and CDR2 SYDVKM. The V gene lost 5 bases and the J gene lost 2 bases, with 15 bases spanning the gap. The CDR3 region is CASSAGRETNYGYTF. The CDR3 bases are TGTGCCAGCAGTGCGGGCCGGGAGACCAACTATGGCTACACCTTC.

This clonotype was observed a handful of times. The CDR3 sequence: CASSQEIAGGPYEQYF. In DNA, the CDR3 is TGTGCCAGCAGCCAAGAAATAGCGGGAGGTCCCTACGAGCAGTACTTC. The chain carries TRBV4-2 and TRBJ2-7; 10 bases agree with TRBD2. Germline-derived CDR1 and CDR2 are LGHNA and YNFKEQ. Trimming at V came to 0 bases and at J to 2 bases, leaving 4 bases not matched to a gene. The CDR3 is 16 amino acids.

This clonotype appeared a few times. The rearrangement uses TRBV9 and TRBJ1-5; D uncertain. Germline values: CDR1 SGDLS, CDR2 YYNGEE. The CDR3 is 15 residues long. Trimming shortened V by 2 bases and J by 1 base, and 10 bases separated the two germline ends. CDR3 coding DNA: TGTGCCAGCAGCGTGGGTCTGTTGAGCAATCAGCCCCAGCATTTT. It codes for CASSVGLLSNQPQHF.

The genes are TRBV6-6 and TRBJ2-5, with D perhaps TRBD2 (6 bases). Trimming removed 2 bases at V and 4 bases at J, with 11 bases between. This CDR3 contains 14 residues. Germline loops: CDR1 MNHNY, CDR2 SVGAGI (reference sequence). The CDR3 spells CASSYQGGSETQYF. CDR3 coding DNA: TGTGCCAGCAGTTACCAGGGAGGATCAGAGACCCAGTACTTC.

The chain has TRBV4-3 and TRBJ1-1; the D is unclear. Germline values: CDR1 LGHNA, CDR2 YSLEER. The CDR3 has 15 residues. V was cut by 0 bases and J by 1 base, with 9 bases left in between. The CDR3 nucleotides read TGCGCCAGCAGCCAAGATCTACAGAGGAACACTGAAGCTTTCTTT. Translating gives CASSQDLQRNTEAFF.

J is TRBJ2-5 and V is TRBV12-3 or TRBV12-4, with TRBD2 identical over 7 bases. V was clipped by 1 base and J by 5 bases; unmatched bases: 10. The CDR3 totals 16 residues. CDR3 loop: CASSLGVGGSAETQYF. CDR3 DNA: TGTGCCAGCAGTTTAGGAGTGGGCGGGAGCGCCGAGACCCAGTACTTC.

This clonotype has just a few counts. The CDR3, as DNA: TGTGCCAGCAGCTTGGCCCTTCCCAGGGGCCTCTCTGGAAACACCATATATTTT. This translates into CASSLALPRGLSGNTIYF. The V gene is TRBV7-9, the J gene TRBJ1-3; D might be TRBD1 (6 bases). Per the germline V gene, CDR1 is SEHNR and CDR2 is FQNEAQ (reference sequence). This CDR3 region has 18 residues. V was pared by 3 bases and J by 0 bases, with 18 bases between.

This chain connects TRBV20-1 to TRBJ1-1; D gene uncertain. CDR3 length: 13 amino acids. Per the germline V gene, CDR1 is DFQATT and CDR2 is SNEGSKA (reference sequence). V was shortened by 0 bases and J by 13 bases, with 18 bases between the two germline ends. For the CDR3, the DNA is TGCAGTGCTAGAGACGAGGGCCCCCCAACGCATTTCTTT. Amino acid sequence: CSARDEGPPTHFF.

This chain joins TRBV5-6 and TRBJ1-6; no firm D call. The CDR3 is 14 amino acids. The germline V and J ends were trimmed by 4 bases and 9 bases, with 14 bases remaining between them. CDR1 SGHDT and CDR2 YYEEEE come from the germline V gene. This CDR3 reads CASSPGRVVSPLHF. CDR3 nucleotide sequence: TGTGCCAGCAGCCCGGGCCGGGTGGTTTCACCCCTCCACTTT.

The rearrangement uses TRBV6-5 and TRBJ2-7; 11 bases are a match to TRBD2. This CDR3 has 15 residues. Germline assignment: CDR1 MNHEY and CDR2 SVGAGI. V shed 5 bases, J shed 2 bases, and the junction held 5 bases outside the gene matches. The CDR3 sequence: CASSKLAGATYEQYF. CDR3 sequence (DNA): TGTGCCAGCAGTAAACTAGCGGGAGCCACCTACGAGCAGTACTTC.

J is TRBJ1-5 and V is TRBV20-1, with TRBD1 matching 7 bases. Germline loops: CDR1 DFQATT, CDR2 SNEGSKA (reference sequence). The CDR3 length is 14 residues. V shed 8 bases, J shed 2 bases, and the junction held 9 bases outside the gene matches. The CDR3 nucleotides are TGCAGTATCCAGGGGGGAGAGGGCAATCAGCCCCAGCATTTT. This gives the protein CSIQGGEGNQPQHF.